These 2 T cell receptor beta chains came from one sample sequenced in a study of blood T cell repertoires in COVID-19. TCRdb's copy holds only in-frame clones and misses some; the assay was immunoSEQ multiplex PCR. Of approximately 440,000 clones in the sample, approximately 88% are singletons; the top ten hold around an eighth. Sequencing was done on a sample of peripheral blood. The receptors come from a woman between 50 and 59 years old with COVID-19, enrolled during active disease.

The chain has TRBV7-6 and TRBJ2-3; 9 nucleotides line up with TRBD1. The CDR3 extends over 14 amino acids. The trim removed 7 bases at V and 4 bases at J, leaving 6 bases unmatched. The germline V gene has CDR1 SGHVS and CDR2 FNYEAQ. CDR3 amino acids: CASKLTGGADTQYF. The CDR3 DNA reads as TGTGCCAGCAAGCTAACAGGGGGCGCAGATACGCAGTATTTT.

The chain employs TRBV6-5 and TRBJ1-4; the D is unclear. The V gene lost 8 bases and the J gene lost 0 bases, with 13 bases spanning the gap. The CDR3 covers 15 residues. Germline loops: CDR1 MNHEY, CDR2 SVGAGI. CDR3 in DNA: TGTGCCAGCTCTAAGATGCTTGCAACTAATGAAAAACTGTTTTTT. Protein sequence: CASSKMLATNEKLFF.